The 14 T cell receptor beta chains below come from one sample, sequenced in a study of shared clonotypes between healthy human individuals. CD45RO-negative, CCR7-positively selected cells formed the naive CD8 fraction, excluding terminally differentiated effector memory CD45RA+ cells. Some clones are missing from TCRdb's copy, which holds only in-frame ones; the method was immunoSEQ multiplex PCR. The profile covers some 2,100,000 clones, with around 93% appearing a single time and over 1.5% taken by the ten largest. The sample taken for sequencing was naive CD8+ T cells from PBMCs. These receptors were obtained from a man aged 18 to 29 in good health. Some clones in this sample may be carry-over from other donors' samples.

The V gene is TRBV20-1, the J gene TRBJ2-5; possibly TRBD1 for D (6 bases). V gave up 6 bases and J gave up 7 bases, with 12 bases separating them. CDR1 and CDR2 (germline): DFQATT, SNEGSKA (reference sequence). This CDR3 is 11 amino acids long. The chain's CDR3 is CSAPKGVTQYF. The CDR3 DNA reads TGCAGTGCCCCCAAGGGGGTGACCCAGTACTTC.

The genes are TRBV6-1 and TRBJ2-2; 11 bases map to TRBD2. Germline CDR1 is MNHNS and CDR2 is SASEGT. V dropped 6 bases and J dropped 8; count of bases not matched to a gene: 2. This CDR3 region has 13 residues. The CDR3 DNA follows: TGTGCCAGCAGGACTAGCGGGACGGGGGAGCTGTTTTTT. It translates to CASRTSGTGELFF.

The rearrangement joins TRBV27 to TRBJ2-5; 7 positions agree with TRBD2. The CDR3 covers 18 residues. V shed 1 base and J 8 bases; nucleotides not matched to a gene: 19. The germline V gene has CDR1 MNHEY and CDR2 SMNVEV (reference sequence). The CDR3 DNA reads TGTGCCAGCAGTTTATATGGCCCCATGGGGCGGGAGCTGGGAACCCAGTACTTC. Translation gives CASSLYGPMGRELGTQYF.

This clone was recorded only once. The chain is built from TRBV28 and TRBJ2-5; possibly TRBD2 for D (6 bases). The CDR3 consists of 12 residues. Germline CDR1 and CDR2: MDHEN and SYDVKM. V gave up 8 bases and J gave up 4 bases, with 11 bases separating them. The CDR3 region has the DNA TGTGCCAGCGGCCGGGGGACAGAGACCCAGTACTTC. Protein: CASGRGTETQYF.

The CDR3 nucleotides are TGTGCCAGCAGCGTCCCCCGGGCCGGGGAGCTGTTTTTT. Amino acid sequence: CASSVPRAGELFF. The chain couples TRBV9 to TRBJ2-2; D is ambiguous. The germline V gene has CDR1 SGDLS and CDR2 YYNGEE. There are 13 residues in the CDR3. Trimming shortened V by 2 bases and J by 6 bases, and 8 bases separated the two germline ends.

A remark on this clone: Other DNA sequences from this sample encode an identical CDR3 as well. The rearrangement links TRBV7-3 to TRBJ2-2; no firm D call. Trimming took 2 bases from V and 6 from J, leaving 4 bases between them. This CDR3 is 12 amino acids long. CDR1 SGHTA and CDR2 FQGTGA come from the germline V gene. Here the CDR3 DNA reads TGTGCCAGCAGCTTAGGTCCCGGGGAGCTGTTTTTT. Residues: CASSLGPGELFF.

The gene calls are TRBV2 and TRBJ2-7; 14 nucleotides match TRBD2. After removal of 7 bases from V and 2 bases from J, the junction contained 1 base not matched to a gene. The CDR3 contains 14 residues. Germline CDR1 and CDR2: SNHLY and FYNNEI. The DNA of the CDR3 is TGTGCCAGCAAGACTAGCGGGAGGGCCTACGAGCAGTACTTC. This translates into CASKTSGRAYEQYF.

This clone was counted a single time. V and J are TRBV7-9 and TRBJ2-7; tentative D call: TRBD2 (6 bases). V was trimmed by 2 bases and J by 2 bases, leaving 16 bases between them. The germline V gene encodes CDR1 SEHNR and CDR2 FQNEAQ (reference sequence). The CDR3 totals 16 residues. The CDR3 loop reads CASSLTSGPIAYEQYF. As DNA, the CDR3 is TGTGCCAGCAGCTTAACGAGCGGGCCTATCGCCTACGAGCAGTACTTC. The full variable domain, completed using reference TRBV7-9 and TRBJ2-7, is DTGVSQNPRHKITKRGQNVTFRCDPISEHNRLYWYRQTLGQGPEFLTYFQNEAQLEKSRLLSDRFSAERPKGSFSTLEIQRTEQGDSAMYLCASSLTSGPIAYEQYFGPGTRLTVT.

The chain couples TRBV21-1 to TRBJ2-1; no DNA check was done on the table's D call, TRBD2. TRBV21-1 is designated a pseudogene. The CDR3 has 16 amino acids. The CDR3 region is CASSKEPETSYNEQFF. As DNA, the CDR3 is TGTGCCAGCAGCAAAGAACCGGAGACTTCCTACAATGAGCAGTTCTTC.

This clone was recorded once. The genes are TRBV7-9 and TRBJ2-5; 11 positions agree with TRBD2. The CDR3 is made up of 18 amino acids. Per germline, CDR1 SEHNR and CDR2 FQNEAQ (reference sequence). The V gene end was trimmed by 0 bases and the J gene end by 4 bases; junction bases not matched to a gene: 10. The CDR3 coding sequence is TGTGCCAGCAGCTTAGCGGGACTAGCGGTCCCGGGGGCAGAGACCCAGTACTTC. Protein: CASSLAGLAVPGAETQYF.

The CDR3: CASSSRTGLGSYNEQFF. The CDR3, as DNA: TGTGCCAGCAGCTCCAGAACAGGGCTCGGCTCCTACAATGAGCAGTTCTTC. V is TRBV11-2 and J is TRBJ2-1; D possibly corresponds to TRBD1 (6 bases). This CDR3 comprises 17 residues. Germline CDR1 SGHAT, CDR2 FQNNGV. Deletions cut 4 bases from V and 0 bases from J, with 16 bases between.

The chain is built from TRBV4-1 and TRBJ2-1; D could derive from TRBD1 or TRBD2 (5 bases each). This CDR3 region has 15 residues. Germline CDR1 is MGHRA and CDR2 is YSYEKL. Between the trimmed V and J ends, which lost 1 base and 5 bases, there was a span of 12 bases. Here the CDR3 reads CASSQVGTTNNEQFF. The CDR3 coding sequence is TGCGCCAGCAGCCAAGTAGGGACCACTAACAATGAGCAGTTCTTC.

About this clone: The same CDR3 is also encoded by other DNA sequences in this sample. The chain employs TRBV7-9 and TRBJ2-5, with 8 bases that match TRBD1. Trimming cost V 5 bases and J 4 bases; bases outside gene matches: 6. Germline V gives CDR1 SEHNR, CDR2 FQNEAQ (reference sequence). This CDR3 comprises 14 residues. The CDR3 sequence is CASSPRTGPETQYF. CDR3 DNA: TGTGCCAGCAGCCCTCGGACAGGGCCAGAGACCCAGTACTTC.

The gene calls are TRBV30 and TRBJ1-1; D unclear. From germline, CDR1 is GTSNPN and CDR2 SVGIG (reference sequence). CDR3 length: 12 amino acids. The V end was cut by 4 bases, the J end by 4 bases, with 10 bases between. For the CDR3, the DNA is TGTGCCTGGACAGGCGGAGGCACTGAAGCTTTCTTT. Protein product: CAWTGGGTEAFF.